These 15 T cell receptor beta chains share one sample of origin, sequenced in a study of OX40 agonist ivuxolimab in advanced cancers. The library was generated by the immunoSEQ multiplex PCR assay. TCRdb took over this immuneACCESS table, retaining in-frame rearrangements with V and J assigned. Such tables are incomplete; in checked studies, under half of the missing clones stem from an unresolved V gene, and the remainder is unexplained. The sample table records about 83,000 clones; approximately 91% of these occur just once. Of the sample, 0.71% falls within the top ten clones. The sample was CD4+ or CD8+ T cells sorted from blood, taken in a trial of the OX40 agonist ivuxolimab. These receptors were collected from an adult with an advanced solid tumor such as melanoma, head and neck, liver or kidney cancer.

CDR3 in amino acids: CASGGLAGGRNEQYF. The CDR3 nucleotides read TGTGCCAGCGGGGGACTAGCGGGAGGGCGGAACGAGCAGTACTTC. The gene calls are TRBV6-6 and TRBJ2-7, with 16 bases identical to TRBD2. Trimming at V came to 8 bases and at J to 5 bases, leaving 6 bases not matched to a gene. Germline V gene sequence: CDR1 MNHNY, CDR2 SVGAGI (reference sequence). The CDR3 is made up of 15 amino acids.

The V gene is TRBV27, the J gene TRBJ1-5; D uncertain. Germline V CDR1 and CDR2: MNHEY, SMNVEV (reference sequence). V was pared by 6 bases and J by 7 bases, with 13 bases between. The CDR3 is 13 amino acids. The DNA of the CDR3 is TGTGCCAGCAGGAAAACATGGGAGCAGCCCCAGCATTTT. This codes for CASRKTWEQPQHF.

The V gene is TRBV14, the J gene TRBJ2-7; 10 positions match TRBD2. The CDR3 contains 15 residues. Germline-derived CDR1 and CDR2 are SGHDN and FVKESK. Trimming removed 1 base from V and 4 bases from J; junction bases left unmatched: 4. Here the CDR3 reads CASSQGSGGVYEQYF. The CDR3 nucleotides are TGTGCCAGCAGCCAAGGGAGCGGGGGGGTTTACGAGCAGTACTTC.

The V gene is TRBV27, the J gene TRBJ2-5; 7 nucleotides match TRBD1. The CDR3 loop spans 14 amino acids. Germline V lookup: CDR1 MNHEY, CDR2 SMNVEV (reference sequence). Unmatched junction bases numbered 4, after V lost 4 bases and J lost 2 bases. CDR3 region: CASSSPGQQETQYF. The CDR3 coding sequence is TGTGCCAGCAGTTCACCGGGACAGCAAGAGACCCAGTACTTC.

The V and J genes are TRBV30 and TRBJ1-1; tentative D call: TRBD1 (5 bases). The germline gives CDR1 GTSNPN, CDR2 SVGIG (reference sequence). The V and J ends lost 0 bases and 7 bases respectively, with 9 bases between them. CDR3 size: 12 residues. DNA for the CDR3: TGTGCCTGGAGTGTGCCCACAGGTGAAGCTTTCTTT. Translation gives CAWSVPTGEAFF.

CDR3: CASSLGGQAGELFF. The CDR3 DNA follows: TGTGCCAGCAGCTTAGGAGGCCAGGCCGGGGAGCTGTTTTTT. The chain recombines TRBV7-6 with TRBJ2-2; D gene ambiguous. The V and J ends lost 1 base and 6 bases respectively, with 9 bases between them. CDR1 SGHVS and CDR2 FNYEAQ come from the germline V gene. The CDR3 is 14 amino acids.

The chain is built from TRBV6-5 and TRBJ1-2; D call uncertain. This CDR3 is 14 amino acids long. Germline V gene sequence: CDR1 MNHEY, CDR2 SVGAGI. Trimming cost V 3 bases and J 8 bases, with 16 bases left between them. Written as DNA, the CDR3 is TGTGCCAGCAGTTATATCGACCGCGCTTCGGGCTACACCTTC. Its translation is CASSYIDRASGYTF.

V gene TRBV7-9 combines with J gene TRBJ1-1, with a weak D call TRBD1 (5 bases). Trimming took 6 bases from V and 1 from J, leaving 15 bases between them. Germline CDR1 reads SEHNR; CDR2 reads FQNEAQ (reference sequence). The CDR3 sequence is 15 residues long. The CDR3 nucleotides are TGTGCCAGCAGTTTTGGTGGGAGGGGGAACACTGAAGCTTTCTTT. It yields the protein CASSFGGRGNTEAFF. Supplemented by reference TRBV7-9 and TRBJ1-1, the full variable domain reads DTGVSQNPRHKITKRGQNVTFRCDPISEHNRLYWYRQTLGQGPEFLTYFQNEAQLEKSRLLSDRFSAERPKGSFSTLEIQRTEQGDSAMYLCASSFGGRGNTEAFFGQGTRLTVV.

This chain joins TRBV4-3 and TRBJ1-1; the D is unclear. This CDR3 region has 14 residues. The V gene's germline CDR1 is LGHNA and CDR2 YSLEER. Trimming left V 4 bases short and J 0 bases short, with 9 bases between. The CDR3 DNA reads as TGCGCCAGCAGCCTCACACAGATGAACACTGAAGCTTTCTTT. Its translation is CASSLTQMNTEAFF.

The chain uses TRBV6-1 and TRBJ2-4, with TRBD2 matching over 8 bases. Trimming cost V 2 bases and J 7 bases; bases outside gene matches: 7. This CDR3 has 15 residues. Per germline, CDR1 MNHNS and CDR2 SASEGT. The CDR3: CASSESGGAWNIQYF. CDR3 DNA: TGTGCCAGCAGTGAAAGCGGGGGCGCCTGGAACATTCAGTACTTC.

The CDR3 DNA is TGTGCCAGCAGTTTAGGTGGGTCAGCCTCTGGAAACACCATATATTTT. Protein: CASSLGGSASGNTIYF. V gene TRBV28 combines with J gene TRBJ1-3; no clear D gene. The CDR3 length is 16 residues. Germline lookup yields CDR1 MDHEN and CDR2 SYDVKM. V was cut by 2 bases and J by 0 bases, with 11 bases left in between.

The table lists this clone with a count of one. The rearrangement uses TRBV7-9 and TRBJ1-4; D possibly corresponds to TRBD1 (5 bases). Trimming stripped 5 bases from V and 3 bases from J, with 10 bases between. The CDR3 is 14 amino acids. Germline V gene data show CDR1 as SEHNR and CDR2 as FQNEAQ (reference sequence). CDR3 DNA sequence: TGTGCCAGCAGCCCGTCGACAGCTAATGAAAAACTGTTTTTT. It encodes CASSPSTANEKLFF. Together with reference TRBV7-9 and TRBJ1-4, the CDR3 gives the full variable domain: DTGVSQNPRHKITKRGQNVTFRCDPISEHNRLYWYRQTLGQGPEFLTYFQNEAQLEKSRLLSDRFSAERPKGSFSTLEIQRTEQGDSAMYLCASSPSTANEKLFFGSGTQLSVL.

The chain couples TRBV7-2 to TRBJ2-3; either TRBD1 or TRBD2 may supply D (5 bases each). Deletions cut 2 bases from V and 1 base from J, with 10 bases between. The CDR3 runs 15 residues. The germline CDR1 and CDR2 sequences are SGHTA and FQGNSA. CDR3 residues: CASSLFRGGTDTQYF. The CDR3 DNA reads TGTGCCAGCAGCTTATTTCGAGGGGGCACAGATACGCAGTATTTT.

J is TRBJ1-2 and V is TRBV28; D is perhaps TRBD1 (5 bases). The CDR3 spans 15 residues. The germline V gene encodes CDR1 MDHEN and CDR2 SYDVKM. V was shortened by 4 bases and J by 2 bases, with 14 bases between the two germline ends. The CDR3 is CASSSQGAGNYGYTF. The CDR3 DNA is TGTGCCAGCAGTTCTCAAGGGGCCGGCAACTATGGCTACACCTTC.

In this sample, this clone turned up once. The CDR3 DNA sequence: TGTGCCAGCTCACTGCGACAGGGTGACACCGGGGAGCTGTTTTTT. It codes for CASSLRQGDTGELFF. The chain is built from TRBV18 and TRBJ2-2; 7 bases line up with TRBD1. J lost 3 bases, V lost 4 bases, and 5 bases had no gene match. Germline-derived CDR1 and CDR2 are KGHSH and LQKENI. The CDR3 covers 15 residues.